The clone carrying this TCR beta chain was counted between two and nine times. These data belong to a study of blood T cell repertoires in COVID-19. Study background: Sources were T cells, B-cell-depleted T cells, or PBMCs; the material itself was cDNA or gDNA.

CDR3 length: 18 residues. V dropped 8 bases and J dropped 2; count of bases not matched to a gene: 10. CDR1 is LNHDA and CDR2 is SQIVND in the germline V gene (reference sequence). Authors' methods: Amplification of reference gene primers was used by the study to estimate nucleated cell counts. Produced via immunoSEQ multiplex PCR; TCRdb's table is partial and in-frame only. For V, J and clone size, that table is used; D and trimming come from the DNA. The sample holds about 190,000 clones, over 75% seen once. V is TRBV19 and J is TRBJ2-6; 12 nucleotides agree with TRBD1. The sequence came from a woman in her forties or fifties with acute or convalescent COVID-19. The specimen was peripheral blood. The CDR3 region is CASRGTGGAPTGANVLTF. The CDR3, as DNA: TGTGCCAGTCGGGGGACAGGGGGCGCACCGACTGGGGCCAACGTCCTGACTTTC.